These T cell receptor beta chains were read from a single sample in a study of T cell responses to AZD1222 COVID-19 vaccine. The assay was immunoSEQ multiplex PCR, and TCRdb's table has in-frame clones only and misses some. The sample includes approximately 100,000 clones, approximately 93% of them seen just once. Here the sequenced sample was peripheral blood, taken on day 0 of AZD1222 vaccination. These receptors were obtained from an adult in good health. CDR3s include the opening cysteine and the closing phenylalanine or tryptophan. The order of the fields is CDR3 length, D gene, J gene, clone size, V gene, CDR3 protein, CDR3 DNA. D genes are given only for firm matches. Size is stated for part of the rows, as once, few or many counts, or as a class when the clone is expanded.

>12|NA|TRBJ1-1|NA|TRBV12-5
CASGAGGSEAFF
TGTGCTAGTGGTGCCGGGGGCTCTGAAGCTTTCTTT
>14|NA|TRBJ2-3|NA|TRBV6-1
CASSEAWSTDTQYF
TGTGCCAGCAGTGAAGCGTGGAGCACAGATACGCAGTATTTT
>14|NA|TRBJ1-4|NA|TRBV5-5
CASLGGSVGEKLFF
TGTGCCAGCCTCGGGGGATCGGTGGGTGAAAAACTGTTTTTT
>12|NA|TRBJ1-2|NA|TRBV29-1
CSAVGSSYGYTF
TGCAGCGCAGTCGGGTCGTCCTATGGCTACACCTTC
>19|TRBD2|TRBJ2-7|NA|TRBV3-1/TRBV3-2
CASSQDRGDYYELPYEQYF
TGTGCCAGCAGCCAAGATCGGGGGGACTACTACGAACTTCCCTACGAGCAGTACTTC
>15|NA|TRBJ2-2|once|TRBV7-9
CASSLVPRGTGELFF
TGTGCCAGCAGCTTAGTCCCCAGGGGCACCGGGGAGCTGTTTTTT
>15|NA|TRBJ1-1|NA|TRBV4-2
CASSQPMTENTEAFF
TGTGCCAGCAGCCAACCTATGACAGAAAACACTGAAGCTTTCTTT
>15|NA|TRBJ2-7|NA|TRBV6-5
CASSYRMTAGGEQYF
TGTGCCAGCAGTTACCGAATGACAGCAGGTGGCGAGCAGTACTTC
>15|TRBD2|TRBJ2-5|NA|TRBV4-3
CASSQGGGAHETQYF
TGCGCCAGCAGCCAAGGCGGGGGGGCGCATGAGACCCAGTACTTC
>15|NA|TRBJ1-6|NA|TRBV5-4
CASSLPGRQNSPLHF
TGTGCCAGCAGCTTGCCCGGACGCCAGAATTCACCCCTCCACTTT
>13|NA|TRBJ2-5|NA|TRBV9
CASSAPRGETQYF
TGTGCCAGCAGCGCCCCACGGGGAGAGACCCAGTACTTC
>13|NA|TRBJ1-6|NA|TRBV6-5
CASRGAGTVTLHF
TGTGCCAGCAGGGGGGCAGGGACGGTCACCCTCCACTTT
>13|TRBD2|TRBJ2-1|NA|TRBV5-4
CASRYPGRNEQFF
TGTGCCAGCAGGTACCCCGGGAGGAATGAGCAGTTCTTC